Presented here are 21 T cell receptor beta chains from one specimen sequenced in a study of read filtering for tumor transcriptome and immune sequencing (dated by TCRdb to the early 2020s). The sequencer was an Illumina HiSeq 4000. TCR libraries were built from 400 ng RNA with the Immunoverse kit, using molecular barcoded adaptors covering alpha/delta and beta/gamma chains. Using fastp trimming at Q25 and MiXCR clonotype assembly, TCRdb reanalyzed the public sequencing data and kept in-frame beta chains. Rows merge per CDR3 protein into single entries with the most common DNA and genes. The sample includes tens of thousands of distinct CDR3 sequences, with roughly a fifth observed a single time. Roughly 14% of the sample rests with the top ten. The specimen was a population of CD138-negative cells sorted from bone marrow. What this sample's cell subset or site label stands for: bone marrow mononuclear cells depleted of CD138+ plasma/myeloma cells by negative magnetic selection. All receptors come from a donor at least 40 years old with multiple myeloma.

The sample holds many counts of this clonotype. The chain links TRBV28 to TRBJ2-3; TRBD2 agrees at 8 bases. With V trimmed by 5 bases and J by 5 bases, 18 bases remained unmatched. CDR3 length: 18 amino acids. The germline V gene has CDR1 MDHEN and CDR2 SYDVKM. The CDR3: CASSPGGKIGREGDTQYF. The CDR3 DNA reads as TGTGCCAGCAGTCCGGGGGGGAAAATTGGGCGGGAAGGAGATACGCAGTATTTT.

The chain is built from TRBV5-6 and TRBJ1-4; D is ambiguous. Trimming shortened V by 7 bases and J by 10 bases, and 20 bases separated the two germline ends. The CDR3 is made up of 14 amino acids. Per germline, CDR1 SGHDT and CDR2 YYEEEE. The CDR3 loop is CASVRAHGSGKLFF. CDR3 in DNA: TGTGCCAGCGTTCGCGCCCATGGGTCAGGAAAACTGTTTTTT.

This clonotype has more than one count but fewer than ten. J is TRBJ1-1 and V is TRBV7-9; D is uncertain. The germline V gene has CDR1 SEHNR and CDR2 FQNEAQ (reference sequence). This CDR3 has 14 amino acids. V lost 3 bases and J lost 7, with 15 bases in between. CDR3 coding DNA: TGTGCCAGCAGCTTTACCCCAAACAAACTTGAAGCTTTCTTT. Translation: CASSFTPNKLEAFF.

There are many counts of this clonotype. The V gene is TRBV29-1, the J gene TRBJ1-1, with D possibly TRBD1 on 6 matching bases. CDR3 length: 14 amino acids. The germline CDR1 and CDR2 sequences are SQVTM and ANQGSEA. The germline V and J ends were trimmed by 4 bases and 0 bases, with 12 bases remaining between them. CDR3 coding DNA: TGCAGCGTTGGCCAGGGGACAATGAACACTGAAGCTTTCTTT. Its translation: CSVGQGTMNTEAFF.

Note on this clonotype: Being one base from a much bigger clone, this may be a read error. The V and J genes are TRBV3-1 and TRBJ2-1; D unclear. The V and J ends lost 8 bases and 15 bases respectively, with 20 bases between them. CDR1 LGHDT and CDR2 YNNKEL come from the germline V gene (reference sequence). The CDR3 is made up of 12 amino acids. The CDR3 DNA reads TGTGCCAGCGGCCTCCAAGGTCGCCGACGGTTCTTC. It is translated as CASGLQGRRRFF.

At least ten counts were recorded for this clonotype. V gene TRBV7-2 combines with J gene TRBJ1-1; perhaps TRBD1 as D (5 bases). The CDR3 is 16 residues long. CDR1 is SGHTA and CDR2 is FQGNSA in the germline V gene. The V and J ends lost 1 base and 1 base respectively, with 13 bases between them. The CDR3 region has the DNA TGTGCCAGCAGCTTAGACCCGGGACGTACGAACACTGAAGCTTTCTTT. Amino acids: CASSLDPGRTNTEAFF.

A word on this clonotype: This may come from a read error, since a much larger clone is one base off. The chain joins TRBV29-1 to TRBJ1-2; a possible D gene is TRBD1 (5 bases). Germline CDR1 is SQVTM and CDR2 is ANQGSEA. V lost 3 bases and J lost 13, with 15 bases in between. The CDR3 spans 11 residues. CDR3 residues: CSVDGAGPITF. The CDR3 DNA sequence: TGCAGCGTTGATGGGGCAGGGCCCATCACCTTC.

In this sample, this clonotype turned up many times. The CDR3 spells CASSTGQGGDEKLFF. CDR3 bases: TGCGCCAGCAGCACCGGACAGGGCGGCGATGAAAAACTGTTTTTT. The V and J genes are TRBV5-1 and TRBJ1-4, with TRBD1 matching 8 bases. Per germline, CDR1 SGHRS and CDR2 YFSETQ. J gave up 6 bases and V 4 bases, and 8 bases lay outside the gene matches. CDR3 length: 15 amino acids.

A note on this clonotype: A single base separates this from a much larger clone, so it may be a read error. The CDR3 reads CASSARDWGGGEQSF. The DNA of the CDR3 is TGTGCCAGCAGCGCTCGGGACTGGGGAGGGGGAGAGCAGTCCTTC. V gene TRBV7-2 combines with J gene TRBJ2-1; D possibly corresponds to TRBD2 (7 bases). Germline loops: CDR1 SGHTA, CDR2 FQGNSA. CDR3 length: 15 residues.

There are many counts of this clonotype. This chain joins TRBV7-2 and TRBJ1-4, with D possibly TRBD1 on 5 matching bases. This CDR3 is 15 amino acids long. V gave up 5 bases and J gave up 5 bases, with 15 bases separating them. Per germline, CDR1 SGHTA and CDR2 FQGNSA. CDR3 residues: CASSQGGFGNEKLFF. For the CDR3, the DNA is TGTGCCAGCAGCCAGGGCGGGTTTGGGAATGAAAAACTGTTTTTT.

This clonotype was recorded many times. V usage is TRBV2 and J usage is TRBJ1-1; D might be TRBD1 (5 bases). Germline V gene data show CDR1 as SNHLY and CDR2 as FYNNEI. This CDR3 is 14 amino acids long. V was pared by 4 bases and J by 10 bases, with 19 bases between. This CDR3 is CASSGPGTAAGAFF. The CDR3 DNA reads TGTGCCAGCAGTGGCCCCGGGACCGCCGCCGGAGCTTTCTTT.

This clonotype occurred many times. No DNA is shown, since the ends of the CDR3 on it are uncertain; the CDR3 is the one TCRdb lists. V gene TRBV29-1 combines with J gene TRBJ1-2; TRBD1 is taken as the D call from the table, unchecked against the DNA. Including both end residues, the CDR3 is 13 amino acids long. Germline V gene sequence: CDR1 SQVTM, CDR2 ANQGSEA. CDR3 sequence reads: CSVGPGGSNGYTF.

This clonotype was found many times. The chain has TRBV29-1 and TRBJ2-7; either TRBD1 or TRBD2 may supply D (5 bases each). CDR3 length: 14 amino acids. The germline gives CDR1 SQVTM, CDR2 ANQGSEA. Trimming took 2 bases from V and 0 from J, leaving 11 bases between them. The CDR3 nucleotides are TGCAGCGTTGAATGGGCAGGGAGCTCCTACGAGCAGTACTTC. Amino acids: CSVEWAGSSYEQYF.

The CDR3 nucleotides are TGCGCCAGCAGCTTGGGGCCAACCTATCGGGACACTCCCTACGAGCAGTACTTC. Its protein product is CASSLGPTYRDTPYEQYF. V usage is TRBV5-1 and J usage is TRBJ2-7, with D perhaps matching TRBD1 (6 bases). V shed 0 bases and J shed 2 bases, with 21 bases lying between them. This CDR3 has 18 residues. CDR1 is SGHRS, CDR2 YFSETQ, per germline.

This clonotype was counted between two and nine times. CDR3 nucleotides: TGTGCCAGCAGCTTATCCGGGGGGACTAGCGGGGTCCCCGGGGAGCTGTTTTTT. This gives the protein CASSLSGGTSGVPGELFF. The rearrangement links TRBV7-3 to TRBJ2-2, with TRBD2 identical over 13 bases. J gave up 6 bases and V 2 bases, and 9 bases lay outside the gene matches. The CDR3 covers 18 residues. Germline loops: CDR1 SGHTA, CDR2 FQGTGA.

This clonotype was found many times. The V and J genes are TRBV20-1 and TRBJ2-1, with D possibly TRBD1 on 5 matching bases. V shed 3 bases and J shed 9 bases, with 9 bases lying between them. Germline V gene sequence: CDR1 DFQATT, CDR2 SNEGSKA (reference sequence). The CDR3 spans 11 residues. The CDR3 DNA sequence: TGCAGTGCTAGCGCCAGGGTTGAGCAGTTCTTC. Its translation is CSASARVEQFF.

This clonotype was counted ten times or more. The chain combines TRBV7-2 with TRBJ2-3, with a weak D call TRBD2 (5 bases). Trimming shortened V by 1 base and J by 5 bases, and 7 bases separated the two germline ends. Germline-derived CDR1 and CDR2 are SGHTA and FQGNSA. This CDR3 spans 13 amino acids. The CDR3 is CASSLDRGDTQYF. The CDR3 DNA follows: TGTGCCAGCAGCTTAGATCGGGGAGATACGCAGTATTTT. The full variable domain, rest sourced from reference TRBV7-2 and TRBJ2-3, is GAGVSQSPSNKVTEKGKDVELRCDPISGHTALYWYRQSLGQGLEFLIYFQGNSAPDKSGLPSDRFSAERTGGSVSTLTIQRTQQEDSAVYLCASSLDRGDTQYFGPGTRLTVL.

This chain joins TRBV28 and TRBJ1-2, with 9 bases matching TRBD1. CDR3 size: 14 residues. Germline loops: CDR1 MDHEN, CDR2 SYDVKM. The trim removed 8 bases at V and 3 bases at J, leaving 7 bases unmatched. The CDR3 here is CASGDRGLHYGYTF. CDR3 bases: TGTGCCAGCGGCGACAGGGGGTTGCACTATGGCTACACCTTC.

In its sample, this clonotype was seen many times. The rearrangement joins TRBV28 to TRBJ2-6; the D is unclear. Trimming pared 8 bases from V and 0 bases from J, leaving 14 bases between. This CDR3 is built from 16 residues. Germline V gene data show CDR1 as MDHEN and CDR2 as SYDVKM. As DNA, the CDR3 is TGTGCCAGCGGGTTCGATACGGGCTCTGGGGCCAACGTCCTGACTTTC. Its translation: CASGFDTGSGANVLTF. The full variable domain, its missing parts supplied by reference TRBV28 and TRBJ2-6, is DVKVTQSSRYLVKRTGEKVFLECVQDMDHENMFWYRQDPGLGLRLIYFSYDVKMKEKGDIPEGYSVSREKKERFSLILESASTNQTSMYLCASGFDTGSGANVLTFGAGSRLTVL.

For this clonotype: At one of its ends the junction is not consistent with the germline gene, which may arise from a read error. The chain recombines TRBV7-2 with TRBJ2-1; D gene unclear. The CDR3 spans 15 residues. Germline loops: CDR1 SGHTA, CDR2 FQGNSA. This CDR3 reads CAGSPLTAERNEQFF. For the CDR3, the DNA is TGTGCCGGCAGCCCTCTTACGGCGGAAAGAAATGAGCAGTTCTTC.

Remarks on this clonotype: A much larger clone differs from this one at a single base, so this may be a read error. The conserved final phenylalanine or tryptophan is absent from the CDR3, which likely points to a read error. The CDR3 loop is CSTSGNADGYTY. The CDR3 DNA sequence: TGCAGCACAAGTGGTAATGCTGATGGCTACACCTAC. The V call is TRBV20-1, the J call TRBJ1-2; no reliable D call. Germline lookup yields CDR1 DFQATT and CDR2 SNEGSKA (reference sequence). This CDR3 spans 12 amino acids.